This TCR beta chain was observed in a study of cytomegalovirus exposure and HLA in healthy donors. General study findings and limits: According to a subsequent analysis, TCR clusters from the first cohort were inclined to appear together in the 110 or so validation repertoires. Most TCR sequences were seen very rarely across donors, but some public TCRs occurred in many.

Only one count was recorded for this clone. Its antigen remains unidentified. Assay used: immunoSEQ multiplex PCR; TCRdb lists only in-frame clones, some missing. The sample includes hundreds of thousands of clones, roughly nine tenths seen only once; the top ten take around 12%. This TCR came from a man in his late teens or twenties in good health and CMV-seropositive. What was sequenced was PBMCs.

The CDR3 bases are TGTGCCTGGGTCCGAACAGGGGGCACCGGGGAGCTGTTTTTT. Residues: CAWVRTGGTGELFF. This chain connects TRBV30 to TRBJ2-2; TRBD1 matches at 8 bases. CDR3 length equals 14 residues. The V segment lost 5 bases and the J segment 4 bases; nucleotides outside the gene matches: 6. CDR1 is GTSNPN and CDR2 is SVGIG in the germline V gene (reference sequence).